A selection of T cell receptor beta chains follows, all from one sample in a study of blood T cell repertoires in COVID-19. Sequenced by immunoSEQ multiplex PCR; TCRdb stores in-frame clones only, minus some. The sample contains 170,000 or so clones, roughly 80% of which appear only once. The sample was PBMCs or T cells enriched from blood (not recorded which). These receptor sequences come from a woman in her fifties or sixties who had recovered from COVID-19. Both conserved end residues are part of each CDR3. The D gene is left open where the match is weak. Clone size is stated in some rows and not others, as once, few, many or a class when expanded.

d_call j_call cdr3_length v_call clone_size cdr3_aa cdr3_nt
- TRBJ2-3 14 TRBV29-1 - CSVDGGARWDTQYF TGCAGCGTTGACGGCGGGGCCCGGTGGGATACGCAGTATTTT
TRBD2 TRBJ2-1 17 TRBV10-1 - CASSVEEREGLNDEQFF TGCGCCAGCAGTGTGGAGGAGCGGGAGGGCCTTAACGATGAGCAGTTCTTC
- TRBJ1-5 12 TRBV28 few CASSPSGQPQHF TGTGCCAGCAGTCCGAGTGGTCAGCCCCAGCATTTT
- TRBJ2-5 15 TRBV7-3 - CASSLNEGFQETQYF TGTGCCAGCAGCTTAAATGAGGGCTTTCAAGAGACCCAGTACTTC
- TRBJ1-2 13 TRBV30 - CAWRSGGFRGYTF TGTGCCTGGAGGTCGGGGGGGTTTAGAGGCTACACCTTC
TRBD1 TRBJ1-5 17 TRBV18 - CASSPQDRGAGGQPQHF TGTGCCAGCTCACCTCAGGACAGGGGGGCAGGGGGTCAGCCCCAGCATTTT
TRBD2 TRBJ2-1 15 TRBV24-1 - CATSRLAGVRNEQFF TGTGCCACCAGTCGACTAGCGGGAGTGAGGAATGAGCAGTTCTTC
TRBD2 TRBJ2-3 13 TRBV7-9 many CASRLAGGDTQYF TGTGCCAGCAGACTAGCGGGGGGAGATACGCAGTATTTT
- TRBJ1-2 13 TRBV7-9 - CASYVLGGYGYTF TGTGCCAGCTACGTTTTAGGGGGCTATGGCTACACCTTC
TRBD2 TRBJ2-3 16 TRBV18 - CASSPTSAGGPDTQYF TGTGCCAGCTCACCAACCTCGGCGGGAGGCCCAGATACGCAGTATTTT
TRBD1 TRBJ1-2 14 TRBV28 - CASSGDRGNYGYTF TGTGCCAGCAGTGGTGACAGGGGTAACTATGGCTACACCTTC
TRBD1 TRBJ1-1 16 TRBV28 - CASTRIGTGKDTEAFF TGTGCCAGCACCAGAATCGGGACAGGGAAGGACACTGAAGCTTTCTTT
- TRBJ2-7 12 TRBV5-3 - CARSLEGTEQYF TGTGCCAGAAGCTTGGAGGGGACAGAGCAGTACTTC
- TRBJ1-1 13 TRBV24-1 - CATSDYKNTEAFF TGTGCCACCAGTGATTACAAGAACACTGAAGCTTTCTTT
TRBD2 TRBJ2-2 16 TRBV7-6 few CASSPRLAGLSGELFF TGTGCCAGCAGCCCCCGGCTAGCGGGACTGTCCGGGGAGCTGTTTTTT
- TRBJ2-5 15 TRBV3-1/TRBV3-2 - CASSPLRGRRETQYF TGTGCCAGCAGCCCCCTCCGAGGGAGACGAGAGACCCAGTACTTC
- TRBJ1-4 13 TRBV10-3 once CAISTTRGEKLFF TGTGCCATCAGTACTACCCGGGGGGAAAAACTGTTTTTT
TRBD2 TRBJ2-3 13 TRBV19 - CASTLRGGDTQYF TGTGCCAGTACCTTGCGGGGGGGGGATACGCAGTATTTT
TRBD1 TRBJ2-7 14 TRBV11-2 - CASRNDRASGEQYF TGTGCCAGCAGAAATGACAGGGCTTCGGGCGAGCAGTACTTC
- TRBJ2-5 11 TRBV28 - CASSSNRERYF TGTGCCAGCAGTTCTAACAGGGAGCGGTACTTC
- TRBJ1-2 16 TRBV19 - CASSMIGGGENYGYTF TGTGCCAGTAGTATGATCGGGGGGGGAGAAAACTATGGCTACACCTTC
- TRBJ2-7 13 TRBV18 - CASSPGRGNEQYF TGTGCCAGCTCACCGGGTAGGGGGAACGAGCAGTACTTC
- TRBJ1-1 13 TRBV6-1 - CASSESWNTEAFF TGTGCCAGCAGTGAATCTTGGAACACTGAAGCTTTCTTT
- TRBJ2-2 13 TRBV7-3 - CASRPTNTGELFF TGTGCCAGCAGGCCTACTAACACCGGGGAGCTGTTTTTT
- TRBJ2-2 12 TRBV27 - CASFSLSGELFF TGTGCCAGCTTTTCCTTGTCCGGGGAGCTGTTTTTT
- TRBJ2-7 13 TRBV30 - CAWTTGMTYEQYF TGTGCCTGGACTACGGGAATGACCTACGAGCAGTACTTC
- TRBJ1-2 14 TRBV19 few CASSMYVQGYGYTF TGTGCCAGTAGCATGTATGTCCAGGGCTATGGCTACACCTTC
- TRBJ2-1 16 TRBV27 - CASRRLGTPIYNEQFF TGTGCCAGCAGACGACTCGGGACTCCCATTTACAATGAGCAGTTCTTC
- TRBJ1-4 14 TRBV4-3 few CASSPGVQNEKLFF TGCGCCAGCAGCCCGGGGGTCCAAAATGAAAAACTGTTTTTT
- TRBJ2-5 16 TRBV20-1 - CSASRVWDTLQETQYF TGCAGTGCTAGTAGAGTGTGGGACACCCTCCAAGAGACCCAGTACTTC
- TRBJ2-3 9 TRBV5-8 - CASIYTQYF TGTGCCAGCATCTATACGCAGTATTTT
TRBD1 TRBJ1-1 13 TRBV2 - CASRYDRDTEAFF TGTGCCAGCCGTTATGACAGGGACACTGAAGCTTTCTTT
- TRBJ1-6 15 TRBV18 few CASSRSEGANSPLHF TGTGCCAGCTCACGGTCAGAGGGCGCGAATTCACCCCTCCACTTT
- TRBJ1-4 15 TRBV5-5 - CASSLVQRANEKLFF TGTGCCAGCAGCTTGGTTCAGAGGGCTAATGAAAAACTGTTTTTT
- TRBJ1-4 13 TRBV7-8 - CASSLGAREKLFF TGTGCCAGCAGCTTAGGGGCTCGCGAAAAACTGTTTTTT
TRBD2 TRBJ2-2 14 TRBV6-5 - CASLAGVYTGELFF TGTGCCAGCCTAGCGGGAGTATACACCGGGGAGCTGTTTTTT
- TRBJ2-5 13 TRBV12-3/TRBV12-4 - CASGFDGGETQYF TGTGCCAGCGGGTTCGACGGGGGAGAGACCCAGTACTTC
- TRBJ1-5 14 TRBV30 - CAWSEGAGNQPQHF TGTGCCTGGAGTGAAGGGGCAGGCAATCAGCCCCAGCATTTT
TRBD2 TRBJ2-7 15 TRBV9 - CASSVDPGTTYEQYF TGTGCCAGCAGCGTAGACCCCGGGACTACCTACGAGCAGTACTTC
TRBD1 TRBJ1-5 16 TRBV23-1 - CASSQSYPDRDQPQHF TGCGCCAGCAGTCAATCGTATCCGGACAGGGATCAGCCCCAGCATTTT
TRBD2 TRBJ2-7 15 TRBV7-8 - CASSLEGGSNYEQYF TGTGCCAGCAGCTTGGAGGGCGGGAGTAACTACGAGCAGTACTTC
- TRBJ2-1 15 TRBV11-2 - CASSSTPVSYNEQFF TGTGCCAGCAGCTCAACCCCAGTCTCCTACAATGAGCAGTTCTTC
- TRBJ1-1 15 TRBV4-3 - CASSQDWGVEGEAFF TGCGCCAGCAGCCAAGATTGGGGAGTGGAGGGTGAAGCTTTCTTT
- TRBJ2-3 14 TRBV24-1 - CATKGVLGTDTQYF TGTGCCACCAAGGGGGTTTTGGGCACAGATACGCAGTATTTT
- TRBJ2-2 13 TRBV27 few CASSAWRTGELFF TGTGCCAGCAGTGCCTGGCGGACCGGGGAGCTGTTTTTT
- TRBJ1-2 14 TRBV7-2 - CASNQAGTHYGYTF TGTGCCAGCAATCAAGCCGGGACTCACTATGGCTACACCTTC
TRBD1 TRBJ2-2 16 TRBV5-1 - CASSPGDRGLTGELFF TGCGCCAGCAGCCCGGGGGACAGGGGATTGACCGGGGAGCTGTTTTTT
TRBD2 TRBJ2-2 16 TRBV27 few CASTHRLAGRGGELFF TGTGCCAGCACCCATCGACTAGCGGGGCGGGGCGGGGAGCTGTTTTTT
- TRBJ1-3 15 TRBV7-2 - CASSLTGPPGNTIYF TGTGCCAGCAGCTTAACAGGGCCCCCTGGAAACACCATATATTTT
- TRBJ2-7 13 TRBV18 once CASSPFREGEQYF TGTGCCAGCTCACCCTTCAGGGAAGGCGAGCAGTACTTC
TRBD2 TRBJ2-7 14 TRBV19 few CASSPGGGSYEQYF TGTGCCAGTAGTCCCGGGGGGGGCTCCTACGAGCAGTACTTC
TRBD1 TRBJ2-7 16 TRBV10-3 once CAISESSTGNPYEQYF TGTGCCATCAGTGAGTCTTCGACAGGGAACCCCTACGAGCAGTACTTC
TRBD2 TRBJ2-3 16 TRBV5-6 - CASSLFTSGSADTQYF TGTGCCAGCAGCTTATTCACTAGCGGGAGCGCAGATACGCAGTATTTT
- TRBJ2-7 15 TRBV10-3 few CAISEGQGPPYEQYF TGTGCCATCAGTGAGGGCCAGGGGCCCCCCTACGAGCAGTACTTC
- TRBJ2-3 13 TRBV29-1 - CSTRTDETDTQYF TGCAGCACCCGGACAGACGAAACAGATACGCAGTATTTT
TRBD2 TRBJ2-1 16 TRBV7-2 few CASSLGATSGSNEQFF TGTGCCAGCAGCTTGGGGGCGACTAGCGGGAGCAATGAGCAGTTCTTC
- TRBJ1-1 13 TRBV19 - CATSGLWNTEAFF TGTGCCACCTCCGGACTGTGGAACACTGAAGCTTTCTTT
TRBD1 TRBJ2-7 13 TRBV7-8 - CASEYGQGYEQYF TGTGCCAGCGAATATGGACAGGGGTACGAGCAGTACTTC
- TRBJ1-6 15 TRBV5-1 once CASSLGPGYNSPLHF TGCGCCAGCAGCTTGGGCCCAGGATATAATTCACCCCTCCACTTT
TRBD2 TRBJ2-5 15 TRBV10-2 - CASSESTSGRETQYF TGCGCCAGCAGTGAGTCGACTAGCGGGAGAGAGACCCAGTACTTC